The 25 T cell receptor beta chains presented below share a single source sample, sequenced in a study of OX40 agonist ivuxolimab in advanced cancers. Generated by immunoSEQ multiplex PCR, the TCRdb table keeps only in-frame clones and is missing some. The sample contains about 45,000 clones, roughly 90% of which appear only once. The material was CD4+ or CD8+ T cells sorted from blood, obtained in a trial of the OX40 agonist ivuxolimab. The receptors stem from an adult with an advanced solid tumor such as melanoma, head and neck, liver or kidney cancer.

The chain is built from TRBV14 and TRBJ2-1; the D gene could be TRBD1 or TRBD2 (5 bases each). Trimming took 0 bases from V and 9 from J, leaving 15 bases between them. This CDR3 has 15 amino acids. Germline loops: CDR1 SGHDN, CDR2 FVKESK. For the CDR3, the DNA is TGTGCCAGCAGCCAAGACCTGGGGGTAGATGGTGAGCAGTTCTTC. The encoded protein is CASSQDLGVDGEQFF.

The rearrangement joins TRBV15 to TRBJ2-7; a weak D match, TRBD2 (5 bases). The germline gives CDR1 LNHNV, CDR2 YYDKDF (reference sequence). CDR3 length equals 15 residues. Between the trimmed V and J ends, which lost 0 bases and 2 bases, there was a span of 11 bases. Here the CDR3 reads CATSRDQRVPYEQYF. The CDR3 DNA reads TGTGCCACCAGCAGAGATCAGAGGGTTCCCTACGAGCAGTACTTC.

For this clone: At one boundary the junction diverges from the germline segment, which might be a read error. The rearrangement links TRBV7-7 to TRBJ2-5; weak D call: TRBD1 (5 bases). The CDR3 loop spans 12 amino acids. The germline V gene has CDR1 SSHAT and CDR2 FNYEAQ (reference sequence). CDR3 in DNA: TGTGCTAGCAGCCCGGACACTAAGACCCAGTACTTC. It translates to CASSPDTKTQYF. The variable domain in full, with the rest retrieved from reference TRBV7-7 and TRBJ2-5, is GAGVSQSPRYKVTKRGQDVTLRCDPISSHATLYWYQQALGQGPEFLTYFNYEAQPDKSGLPSDRFSAERPEGSISTLTIQRTEQRDSAMYRCASSPDTKTQYFGPGTRLLVL.

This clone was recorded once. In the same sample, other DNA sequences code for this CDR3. The CDR3 DNA sequence: TGTGCCAGCAGTCGACGGCTGGATCAGCCCCAGCATTTT. Protein sequence: CASSRRLDQPQHF. The V and J genes are TRBV9 and TRBJ1-5, with D uncertain. CDR3 length: 13 amino acids. Trimming shortened V by 5 bases and J by 5 bases, and 11 bases separated the two germline ends. CDR1 is SGDLS and CDR2 is YYNGEE in the germline V gene.

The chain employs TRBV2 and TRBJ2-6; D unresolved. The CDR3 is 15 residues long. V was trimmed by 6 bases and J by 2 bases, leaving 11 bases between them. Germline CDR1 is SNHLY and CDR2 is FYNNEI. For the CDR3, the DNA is TGTGCCAGCAGCCCTGCGTCCGCTGGGGCCAACGTCCTGACTTTC. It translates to CASSPASAGANVLTF.

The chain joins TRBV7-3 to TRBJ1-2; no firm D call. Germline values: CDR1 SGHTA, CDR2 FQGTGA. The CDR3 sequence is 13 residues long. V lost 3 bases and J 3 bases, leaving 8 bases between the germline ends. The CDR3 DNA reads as TGTGCCAGCAGCTTGTCCAACGACTATGGCTACACCTTC. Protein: CASSLSNDYGYTF.

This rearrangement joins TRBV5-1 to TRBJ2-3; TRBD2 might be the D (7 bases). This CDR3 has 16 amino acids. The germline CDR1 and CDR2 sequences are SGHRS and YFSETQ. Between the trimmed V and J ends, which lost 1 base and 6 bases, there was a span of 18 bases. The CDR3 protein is CASSLPRGGSADTQYF. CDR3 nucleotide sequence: TGCGCCAGCAGCTTGCCCAGGGGCGGGAGCGCCGATACGCAGTATTTT.

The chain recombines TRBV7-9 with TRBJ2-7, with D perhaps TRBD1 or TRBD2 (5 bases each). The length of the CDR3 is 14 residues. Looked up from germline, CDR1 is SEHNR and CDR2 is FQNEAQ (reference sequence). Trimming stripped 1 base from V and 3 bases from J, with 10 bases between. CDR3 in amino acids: CASSLVGDLYEQYF. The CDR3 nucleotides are TGTGCCAGCAGCTTAGTGGGGGATCTCTACGAGCAGTACTTC.

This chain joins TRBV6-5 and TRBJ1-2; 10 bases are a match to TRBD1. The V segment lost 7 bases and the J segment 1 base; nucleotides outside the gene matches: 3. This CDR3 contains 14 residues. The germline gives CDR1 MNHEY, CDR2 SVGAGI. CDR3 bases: TGTGCCAGCACTCGGACAGGGGGTAACTATGGCTACACCTTC. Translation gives CASTRTGGNYGYTF.

The CDR3 here is CAWSVRQGRTEAFF. In nucleotides, the CDR3 is TGTGCCTGGAGTGTACGGCAGGGGAGAACTGAAGCTTTCTTT. The chain is built from TRBV30 and TRBJ1-1; tentatively, D is TRBD1 (6 bases). Per germline, CDR1 GTSNPN and CDR2 SVGIG (reference sequence). Trimming took 0 bases from V and 5 from J, leaving 13 bases between them. The CDR3 is 14 residues long.

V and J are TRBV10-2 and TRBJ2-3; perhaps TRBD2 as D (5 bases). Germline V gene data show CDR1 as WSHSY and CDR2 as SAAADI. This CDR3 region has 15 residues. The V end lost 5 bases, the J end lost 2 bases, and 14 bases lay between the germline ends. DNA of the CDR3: TGCGCCAGCAGTTTCGGGCGGGCATACACAGATACGCAGTATTTT. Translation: CASSFGRAYTDTQYF.

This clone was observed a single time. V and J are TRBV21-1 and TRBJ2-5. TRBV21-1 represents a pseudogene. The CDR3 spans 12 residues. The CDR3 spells CASNKSLETQYF. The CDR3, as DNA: TGTGCCAGCAATAAAAGTCTGGAGACCCAGTACTTC.

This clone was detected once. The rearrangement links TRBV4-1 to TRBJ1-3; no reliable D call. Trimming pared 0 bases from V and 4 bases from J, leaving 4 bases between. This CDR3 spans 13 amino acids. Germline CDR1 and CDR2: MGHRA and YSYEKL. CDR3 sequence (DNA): TGCGCCAGCAGCCAAGAAGTAGGAAACACCATATATTTT. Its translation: CASSQEVGNTIYF.

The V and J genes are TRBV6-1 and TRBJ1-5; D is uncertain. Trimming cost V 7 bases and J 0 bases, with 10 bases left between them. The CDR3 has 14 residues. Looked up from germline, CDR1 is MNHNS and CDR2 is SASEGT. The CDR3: CASTGPYSNQPQHF. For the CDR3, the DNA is TGTGCCAGCACGGGCCCTTATAGCAATCAGCCCCAGCATTTT.

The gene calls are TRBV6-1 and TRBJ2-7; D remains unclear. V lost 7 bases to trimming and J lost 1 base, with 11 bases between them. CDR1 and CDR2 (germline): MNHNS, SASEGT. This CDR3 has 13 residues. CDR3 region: CASMELYSYEQYF. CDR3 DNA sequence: TGTGCCAGCATGGAGCTATATTCCTACGAGCAGTACTTC.

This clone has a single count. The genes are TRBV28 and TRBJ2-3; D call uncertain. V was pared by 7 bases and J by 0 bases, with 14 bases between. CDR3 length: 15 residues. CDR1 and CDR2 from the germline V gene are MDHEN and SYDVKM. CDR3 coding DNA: TGTGCCAGCACCCCCCCTGGGATAAGCACAGATACGCAGTATTTT. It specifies CASTPPGISTDTQYF.

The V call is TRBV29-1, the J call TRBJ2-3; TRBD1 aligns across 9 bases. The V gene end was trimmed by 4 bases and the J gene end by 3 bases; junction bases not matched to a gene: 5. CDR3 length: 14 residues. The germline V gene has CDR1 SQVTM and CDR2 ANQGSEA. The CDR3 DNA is TGCAGCGTTGTAGGGACAGGGAAGACAGATACGCAGTATTTT. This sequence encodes CSVVGTGKTDTQYF.

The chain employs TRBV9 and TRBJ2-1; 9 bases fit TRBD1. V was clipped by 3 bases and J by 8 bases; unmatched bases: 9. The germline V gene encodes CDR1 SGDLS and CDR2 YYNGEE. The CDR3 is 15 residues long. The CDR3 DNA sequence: TGTGCCAGCAGCGCCGGGACAGGGTGGAACCATGAGCAGTTCTTC. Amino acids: CASSAGTGWNHEQFF.

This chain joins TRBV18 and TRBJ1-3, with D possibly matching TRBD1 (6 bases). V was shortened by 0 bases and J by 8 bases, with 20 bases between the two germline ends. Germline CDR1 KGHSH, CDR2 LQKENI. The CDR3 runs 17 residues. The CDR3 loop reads CASSPPPNRVGFHTIYF. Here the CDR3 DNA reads TGTGCCAGCTCACCACCCCCGAACAGGGTCGGTTTTCACACCATATATTTT.

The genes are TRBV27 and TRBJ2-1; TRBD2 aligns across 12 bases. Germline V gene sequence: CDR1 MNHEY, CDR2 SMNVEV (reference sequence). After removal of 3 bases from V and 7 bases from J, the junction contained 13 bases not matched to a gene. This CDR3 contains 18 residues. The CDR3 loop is CASSFSAPTSGSANEQFF. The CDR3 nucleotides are TGTGCCAGCAGTTTTTCCGCCCCGACTAGCGGGAGTGCAAATGAGCAGTTCTTC.

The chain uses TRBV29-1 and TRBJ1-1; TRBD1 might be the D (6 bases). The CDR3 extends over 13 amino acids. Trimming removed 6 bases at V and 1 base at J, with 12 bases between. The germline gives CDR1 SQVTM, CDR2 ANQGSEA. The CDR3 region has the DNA TGCAGCGTGGCTCACAGGGAGAACACTGAAGCTTTCTTT. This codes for CSVAHRENTEAFF.

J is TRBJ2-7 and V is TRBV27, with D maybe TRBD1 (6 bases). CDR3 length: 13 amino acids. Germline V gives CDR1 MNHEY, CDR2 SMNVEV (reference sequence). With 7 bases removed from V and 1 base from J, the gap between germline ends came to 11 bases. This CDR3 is CASMRQASYEQYF. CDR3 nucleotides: TGTGCCAGCATGAGACAGGCGTCCTACGAGCAGTACTTC.

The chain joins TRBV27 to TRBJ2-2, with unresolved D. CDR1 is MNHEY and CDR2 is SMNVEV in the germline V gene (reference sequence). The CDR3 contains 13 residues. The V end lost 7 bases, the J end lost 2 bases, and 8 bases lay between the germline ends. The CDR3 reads CASTTANTGELFF. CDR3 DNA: TGTGCCAGCACCACGGCTAACACCGGGGAGCTGTTTTTT.

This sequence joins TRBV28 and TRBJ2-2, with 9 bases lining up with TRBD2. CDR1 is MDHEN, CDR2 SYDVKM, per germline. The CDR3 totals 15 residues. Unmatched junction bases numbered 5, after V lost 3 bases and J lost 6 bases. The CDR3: CASSFRAGGAGELFF. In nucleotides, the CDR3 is TGTGCCAGCAGTTTTCGAGCGGGAGGTGCCGGGGAGCTGTTTTTT. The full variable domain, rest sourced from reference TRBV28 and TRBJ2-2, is DVKVTQSSRYLVKRTGEKVFLECVQDMDHENMFWYRQDPGLGLRLIYFSYDVKMKEKGDIPEGYSVSREKKERFSLILESASTNQTSMYLCASSFRAGGAGELFFGEGSRLTVL.

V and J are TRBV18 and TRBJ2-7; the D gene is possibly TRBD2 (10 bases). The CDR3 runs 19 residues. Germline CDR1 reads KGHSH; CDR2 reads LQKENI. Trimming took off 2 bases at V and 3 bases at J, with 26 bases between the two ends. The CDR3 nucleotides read TGTGCCAGCTCACCAGTAGGGACAGGGTCGACTAGCGGGCACTACGAGCAGTACTTC. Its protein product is CASSPVGTGSTSGHYEQYF.